This is a list of T cell receptor beta chains from one sample in a study of CD8 T cell repertoires and HIV-1 epitope variants. The data were produced by immunoSEQ multiplex PCR, yet TCRdb's version contains in-frame clones alone and is incomplete. The sample consists of some 87,000 clones, roughly 80% of them appearing once. The sample was uncultured baseline CD8+ T cells from peripheral blood mononuclear cells (PBMCs). The receptors originated from a male donor with HIV. The CDR3 runs from the conserved cysteine through the conserved F or W. The D gene is left open where the match is weak. Some rows have no size entry. The others give once, few or many, or a class for an expanded clone.

TRBD1	18	TRBJ2-7	.	TRBV4-1	CASSQDRSAGQGKREQYF
.	13	TRBJ1-2	.	TRBV6-5	CASSYGVSSGYTF
TRBD1	16	TRBJ1-6	.	TRBV6-1	CASSEGQDRSGSPLHF
.	12	TRBJ1-1	.	TRBV6-6	CASSSSQGKAFF
TRBD1	15	TRBJ1-5	.	TRBV5-1	CASSLGQGSGQPQHF
.	13	TRBJ1-3	.	TRBV6-5	CASSVPSGNTIYF
.	12	TRBJ1-1	.	TRBV18	CASSEMNTEAFF
.	17	TRBJ2-1	.	TRBV4-3	CASSQEWVGSSYNEQFF
TRBD1	13	TRBJ2-7	.	TRBV2	CASGGTGFGEQYF
.	16	TRBJ2-4	.	TRBV28	CASSLYSTAFQNIQYF
.	17	TRBJ2-1	.	TRBV7-9	CASSFSPLTWTHNEQFF
TRBD1	14	TRBJ1-5	few	TRBV6-5	CASSHDRGLKPQHF
.	12	TRBJ2-5	.	TRBV2	CASSVRMETQYF
.	19	TRBJ2-7	.	TRBV7-2	CASSLALTWEQAGGYEQYF